The T cell receptor (beta chain) under discussion was sequenced for a study of radiotherapy plus CTLA-4 blockade in lung cancer. Study-wide results and limits: After radiotherapy and ipilimumab, tumor-derived clones expanded in peripheral blood.

A word on this clone: Its target is unknown.

The CDR3 consists of 12 residues. V was shortened by 4 bases and J by 8 bases, with 9 bases between the two germline ends. Germline V gives CDR1 MNHNY, CDR2 SVGAGI (reference sequence). Produced via immunoSEQ multiplex PCR; TCRdb's table is partial and in-frame only. This table has about 38,000 clones, about 70% appearing once. Chemo-refractory metastatic non-small-cell lung cancer patients underwent focal radiation alongside CTLA-4 blockade with ipilimumab. The sequencing used peripheral blood, collected from a patient treated with radiotherapy plus ipilimumab. The rearrangement joins TRBV6-6 to TRBJ2-1; either TRBD1 or TRBD2 may fit D (5 bases each). This receptor was obtained from a human donor with non-small cell lung cancer who had stable disease on radiotherapy plus ipilimumab. In DNA form, the CDR3 reads TGTGCCAGCAGTTTTCGGGGCGATGAGCAGTTCTTC. Protein: CASSFRGDEQFF.